This T cell receptor beta chain was recorded in a study of T cell responses to AZD1222 COVID-19 vaccine (dated by TCRdb to 2020 to 2022). About the study as a whole: AZD1222 recipients whose second dose came at about 4 weeks and those whose second dose came at about 12 weeks were combined into one group, since spike-specific TCR depth and breadth did not differ between the two schedules. A total of 233 trial participants underwent TCR sequencing, of whom 200 to 220 had received two doses of AZD1222 and about 25 had received two doses of the MenACWY control vaccine. Trial participants were enrolled into age subgroups of 18-55, 56-69 and 70-plus years, which contained around 150, 29 and 61 TCR-sequenced participants, respectively. What the authors observed across the whole study: Vaccine-associated CD4 TCRs spanned the whole spike protein, with dominant responses in regions 160-218 and 743-854. Nearly half of unique spike-specific TCRs reportedly recognized epitopes outside regions mutated in the B.1.351 and B.1.1.7 variants. Participants were mostly white British, with more females than males. The authors suggested clonal diversity may have been underestimated. A significant rise in spike-specific TCR breadth and depth was observed after two AZD1222 doses relative to day 0 and relative to MenACWY recipients. The 56-69-year group was small, and its depth increase did not reach significance, likely because of low power. Conclusions about previously exposed vaccinees are limited because only six or seven AZD1222 recipients were SARS-CoV-2 seropositive at baseline. Because no day 14 peak-response samples were available, repertoires were characterized only after the peak T cell response.

The CDR3 regions of human TCRbeta chains were subjected to immunosequencing. The published analysis was carried out like this. Repertoire TCRs were matched against a reference library of SARS-CoV-2-specific TCRs generated with the MIRA antigen-specificity platform. Breadth was defined as the fraction of unique TCRs that were SARS-CoV-2-associated. Depth was defined as the fraction of total T cells that were SARS-CoV-2-associated. Each spike-specific TCR was assigned to its reactive spike region and to a CD4 or CD8 class using the MIRA data. Log10-transformed breadth and depth values were compared by one-way ANOVA with Sidak's multiple comparisons tests. TCRdb limited this immuneACCESS table to in-frame rearrangements with V and J called. A share of clones is missing; checked studies link under half to unresolved V genes, and the rest is unexplained. That table furnishes V, J and clone size, whereas the DNA furnished D and trimming. Here the sample has about 140,000 clones; around four fifths occur a single time. In total, the top ten clones hold over 4% of the sample.

The sample's time point label, in plain terms: baseline before first vaccination. Vaccinee samples came from UK trials COV001 and COV002, including a single-blind randomized controlled phase 2/3 trial of AZD1222 (ChAdOx1 nCoV-19) in healthy adults. For TCRbeta chain sequencing, PBMC samples from trial participants were taken at day 0 and at day 28 after the second dose. In regard to this clone: The clone's antigen remains unknown. No much larger clone exists at a distance of one base, and base qualities are not known.

The CDR3 spans 18 residues, from the cysteine through the phenylalanine. Only the CDR3 DNA is retained, 54 bases long and in frame from the first base. V loses 5 bases, J loses 7 bases, and the germline ends lie 24 bases apart. CDR1 and CDR2, per the germline V gene, are KGHSH and LQKENI. The specimen was peripheral blood, collected on day 0 of AZD1222 vaccination. This TCR was recovered from an adult in good health. The chain is assembled from TRBV18 and TRBJ1-6, and TRBD1 may be the D gene, going by 6 matching bases. The DNA reads as follows: TGTGCCAGCTCATCGGTTCTGAACGGAGGGGGTTCGAATTCACCCCTCCACTTT. This gives the protein CASSSVLNGGGSNSPLHF.